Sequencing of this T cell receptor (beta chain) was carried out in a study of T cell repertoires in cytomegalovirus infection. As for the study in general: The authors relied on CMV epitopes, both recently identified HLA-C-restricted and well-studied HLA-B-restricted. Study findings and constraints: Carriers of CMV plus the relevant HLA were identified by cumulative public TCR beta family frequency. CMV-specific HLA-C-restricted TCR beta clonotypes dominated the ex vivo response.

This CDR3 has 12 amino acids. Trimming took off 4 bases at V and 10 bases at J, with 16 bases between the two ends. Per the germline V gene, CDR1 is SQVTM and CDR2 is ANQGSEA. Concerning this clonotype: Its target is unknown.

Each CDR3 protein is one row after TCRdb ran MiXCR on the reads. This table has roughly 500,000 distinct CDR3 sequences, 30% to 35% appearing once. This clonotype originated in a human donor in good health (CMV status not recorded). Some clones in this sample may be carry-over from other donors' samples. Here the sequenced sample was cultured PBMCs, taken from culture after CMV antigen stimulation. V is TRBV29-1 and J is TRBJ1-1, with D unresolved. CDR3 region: CSVVPFEVGAFF. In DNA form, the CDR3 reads TGCAGCGTTGTTCCCTTCGAGGTCGGAGCTTTCTTT.